This T cell receptor beta chain was profiled in a study of spatial heterogeneity in lung cancer. The overall study: When follow-up PBMC samples existed, they were sequenced (at a median of around 2 years after resection).

The library protocol tagged each TCR cDNA with a unique molecular identifier. TCRdb passed the 5' RACE reads through MiXCR, listing each CDR3 protein once. The sample consists of about 120,000 distinct CDR3 sequences, less than 15% of them appearing once. This clonotype has just a few counts. Time point here: blood at routine non-recurrence follow-up after resection. From tumor, nontumor lung or frozen PBMC, whole RNA was taken unsorted for sequencing. The TCR comes from a male donor with early-stage non-small cell lung cancer. The sample in question was PBMCs, obtained at follow-up.

The CDR3 here is CASSPGTGVKGYTF. CDR3 DNA: TGTGCCAGCAGCCCCGGGACAGGGGTCAAGGGCTACACCTTC. The genes are TRBV6-5 and TRBJ1-2; 10 bases match TRBD1. This CDR3 contains 14 residues. V shed 6 bases, J shed 8 bases, and the junction held 9 bases outside the gene matches. Germline lookup yields CDR1 MNHEY and CDR2 SVGAGI.